This T cell receptor beta chain was sequenced for a study of Ad26.COV2.S vaccination and SARS-CoV-2 variants. Findings and limits, study-wide: Breadth measured for non-spike TCRs was similar across vaccine and placebo recipients.

As to this clone: The antigen is not known.

Treatment in this sample: over 15 received Ad26.COV2.S at low or high dose, single or two shots; 5 received placebo; per-sample allocation not given. Vaccine and placebo recipients were sampled on day 63 after the first injection. The table came from immunoSEQ multiplex PCR; TCRdb's copy has only in-frame clones and leaves some out. The sample has about 400,000 clones, about nine tenths seen once; the top ten hold roughly 1.7%. The CDR3 runs to 11 residues. Germline V lookup: CDR1 PRHDT, CDR2 FYEKMQ (reference sequence). V was shortened by 5 bases and J by 8 bases, with 9 bases between the two germline ends.

This receptor was identified in a person aged 18-60 years who received the Ad26.COV2.S COVID-19 vaccine or a placebo. The rearrangement joins TRBV13 to TRBJ1-2; D unresolved. Sequenced here: peripheral blood, sampled in a trial of Ad26.COV2.S vaccine versus placebo. CDR3 DNA sequence: TGTGCCAGCAGCCCAGGCTCGGGCTACACCTTC. Amino acid sequence: CASSPGSGYTF. The full variable domain, its missing parts supplied by reference TRBV13 and TRBJ1-2, is AAGVIQSPRHLIKEKRETATLKCYPIPRHDTVYWYQQGPGQDPQFLISFYEKMQSDKGSIPDRFSAQQFSDYHSELNMSSLELGDSALYFCASSPGSGYTFGSGTRLTVV.